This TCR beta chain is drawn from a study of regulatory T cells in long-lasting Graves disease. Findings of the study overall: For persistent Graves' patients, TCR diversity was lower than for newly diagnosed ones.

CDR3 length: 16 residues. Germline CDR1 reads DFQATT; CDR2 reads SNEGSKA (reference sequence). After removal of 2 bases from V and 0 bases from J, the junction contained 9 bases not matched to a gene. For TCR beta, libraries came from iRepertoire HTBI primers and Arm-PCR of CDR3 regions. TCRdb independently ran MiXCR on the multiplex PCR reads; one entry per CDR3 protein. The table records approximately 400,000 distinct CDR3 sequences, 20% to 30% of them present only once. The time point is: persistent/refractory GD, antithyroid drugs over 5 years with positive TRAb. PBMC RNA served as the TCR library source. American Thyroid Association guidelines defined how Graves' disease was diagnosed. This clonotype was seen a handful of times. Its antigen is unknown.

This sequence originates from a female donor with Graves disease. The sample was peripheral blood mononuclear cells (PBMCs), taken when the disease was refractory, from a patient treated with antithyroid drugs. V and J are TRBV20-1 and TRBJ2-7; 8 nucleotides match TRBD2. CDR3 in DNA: TGCAGTGCTAGAAACCCGCGGGAGGTTTCCTCCTACGAGCAGTACTTC. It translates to CSARNPREVSSYEQYF.